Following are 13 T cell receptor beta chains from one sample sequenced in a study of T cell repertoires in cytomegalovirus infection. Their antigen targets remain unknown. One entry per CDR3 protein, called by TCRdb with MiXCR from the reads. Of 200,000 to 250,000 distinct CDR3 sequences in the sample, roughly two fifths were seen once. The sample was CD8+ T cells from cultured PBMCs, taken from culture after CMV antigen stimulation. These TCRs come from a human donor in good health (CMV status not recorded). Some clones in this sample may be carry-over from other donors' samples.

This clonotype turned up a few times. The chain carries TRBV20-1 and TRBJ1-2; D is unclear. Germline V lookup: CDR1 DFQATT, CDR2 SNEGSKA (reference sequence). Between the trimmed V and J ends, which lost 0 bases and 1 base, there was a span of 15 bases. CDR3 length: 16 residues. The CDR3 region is CSARDKLRVDNYGYTF. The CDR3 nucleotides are TGCAGTGCTAGAGATAAGCTAAGGGTCGATAACTATGGCTACACCTTC.

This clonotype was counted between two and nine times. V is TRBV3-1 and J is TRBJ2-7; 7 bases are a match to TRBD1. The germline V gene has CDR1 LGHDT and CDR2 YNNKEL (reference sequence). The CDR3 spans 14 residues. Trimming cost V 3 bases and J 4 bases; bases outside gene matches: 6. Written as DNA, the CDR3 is TGTGCCAGCAGCCAGGCCAGGGGGTCGTACGAGCAGTACTTC. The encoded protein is CASSQARGSYEQYF.

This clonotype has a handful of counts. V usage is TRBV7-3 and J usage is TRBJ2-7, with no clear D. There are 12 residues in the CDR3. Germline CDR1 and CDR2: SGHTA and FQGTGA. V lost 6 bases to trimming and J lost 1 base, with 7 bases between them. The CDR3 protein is CASSSPSYEQYF. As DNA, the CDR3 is TGTGCCAGCAGTTCTCCTTCCTACGAGCAGTACTTC.

In DNA, the CDR3 is TGTGCCACCAGCAGATTAGACAGGGGGAACACCGGGGAGCTGTTTTTT. It codes for CATSRLDRGNTGELFF. The rearrangement links TRBV15 to TRBJ2-2, with TRBD1 matching over 8 bases. The V gene's germline CDR1 is LNHNV and CDR2 YYDKDF (reference sequence). V shed 2 bases and J 1 base; nucleotides not matched to a gene: 3. CDR3 length: 16 residues. The full variable domain, with the rest looked up from reference TRBV15 and TRBJ2-2, is DAMVIQNPRYQVTQFGKPVTLSCSQTLNHNVMYWYQQKSSQAPKLLFHYYDKDFNNEADTPDNFQSRRPNTSFCFLDIRSPGLGDTAMYLCATSRLDRGNTGELFFGEGSRLTVL.

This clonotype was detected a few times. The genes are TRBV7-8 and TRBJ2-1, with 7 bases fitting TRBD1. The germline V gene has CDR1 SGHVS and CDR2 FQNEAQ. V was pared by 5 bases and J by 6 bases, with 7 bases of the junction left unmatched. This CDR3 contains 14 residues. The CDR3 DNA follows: TGTGCCAGCAGCCCGCCCGGGACAGTCAATGAGCAGTTCTTC. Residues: CASSPPGTVNEQFF.

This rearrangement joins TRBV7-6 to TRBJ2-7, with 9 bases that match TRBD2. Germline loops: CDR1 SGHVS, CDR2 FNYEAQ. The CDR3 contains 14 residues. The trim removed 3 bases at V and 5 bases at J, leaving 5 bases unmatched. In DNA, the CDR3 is TGTGCCAGCAGCTTGGCGGGGGGGCCGGACGAGCAGTACTTC. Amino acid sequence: CASSLAGGPDEQYF.

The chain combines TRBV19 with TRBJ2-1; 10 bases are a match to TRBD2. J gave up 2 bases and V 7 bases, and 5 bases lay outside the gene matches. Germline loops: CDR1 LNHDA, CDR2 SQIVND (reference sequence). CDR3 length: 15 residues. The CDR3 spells CASMVAGGTYNEQFF. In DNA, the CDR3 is TGTGCCAGTATGGTAGCGGGAGGAACCTACAATGAGCAGTTCTTC.

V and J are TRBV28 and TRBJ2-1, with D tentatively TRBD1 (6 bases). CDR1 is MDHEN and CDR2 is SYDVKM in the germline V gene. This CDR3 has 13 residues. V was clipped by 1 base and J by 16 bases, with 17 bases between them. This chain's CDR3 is CASSLSVEGEYFF. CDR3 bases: TGTGCCAGCAGTTTATCGGTCGAGGGGGAGTACTTCTTC.

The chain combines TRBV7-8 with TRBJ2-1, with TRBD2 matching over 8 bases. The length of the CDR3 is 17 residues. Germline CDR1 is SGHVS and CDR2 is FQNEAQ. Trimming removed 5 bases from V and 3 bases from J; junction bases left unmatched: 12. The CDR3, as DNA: TGTGCCAGCAGCCAATCGGGACTAGGGGGGATCTACAATGAGCAGTTCTTC. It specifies CASSQSGLGGIYNEQFF.

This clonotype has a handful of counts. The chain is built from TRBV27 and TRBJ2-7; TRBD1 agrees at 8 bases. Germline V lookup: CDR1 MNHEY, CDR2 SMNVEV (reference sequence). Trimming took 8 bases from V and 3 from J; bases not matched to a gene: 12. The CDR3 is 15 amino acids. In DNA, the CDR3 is TGTGCCAGCTCCTCCCCGGGACAGGCATACTACGAGCAGTACTTC. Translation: CASSSPGQAYYEQYF.

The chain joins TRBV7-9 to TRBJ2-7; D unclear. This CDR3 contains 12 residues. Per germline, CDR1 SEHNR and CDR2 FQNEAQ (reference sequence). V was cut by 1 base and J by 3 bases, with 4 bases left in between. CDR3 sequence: CASSLELYEQYF. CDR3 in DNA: TGTGCCAGCAGCTTAGAGCTCTACGAGCAGTACTTC. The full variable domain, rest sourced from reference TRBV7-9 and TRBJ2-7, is DTGVSQNPRHKITKRGQNVTFRCDPISEHNRLYWYRQTLGQGPEFLTYFQNEAQLEKSRLLSDRFSAERPKGSFSTLEIQRTEQGDSAMYLCASSLELYEQYFGPGTRLTVT.

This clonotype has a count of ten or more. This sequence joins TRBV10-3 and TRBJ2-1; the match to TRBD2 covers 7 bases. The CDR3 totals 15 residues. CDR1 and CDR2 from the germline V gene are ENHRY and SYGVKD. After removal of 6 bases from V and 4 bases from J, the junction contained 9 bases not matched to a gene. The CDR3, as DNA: TGTGCCATCAGCCTTAGCGGGCTTCGTTACAATGAGCAGTTCTTC. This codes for CAISLSGLRYNEQFF.

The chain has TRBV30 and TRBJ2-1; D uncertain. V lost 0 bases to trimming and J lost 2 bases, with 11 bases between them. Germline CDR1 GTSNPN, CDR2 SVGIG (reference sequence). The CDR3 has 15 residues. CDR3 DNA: TGTGCCTGGAGTGTACCTGGCCCTGCCTACAATGAGCAGTTCTTC. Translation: CAWSVPGPAYNEQFF.